This T cell receptor (beta chain) was captured by sequencing in a study of CD8 T cells in Susac syndrome. Remarks on this clonotype: Its antigen is as yet unknown.

Study-wide points: More than 15 Susac-specific public clones were found in total CD8+ repertoires and four or five in CD8+ TEMRA repertoires. In TEMRA cells and active patients, CD8+ clonal expansion in Susac reached its peak.

The CDR3 has 14 residues. Germline CDR1 is SQVTM and CDR2 is ANQGSEA. V was clipped by 4 bases and J by 4 bases; unmatched bases: 8. Isolation of CD8+ and CD4+ T cells was performed negatively, whereas enrichment of TEMRA cells was done by FACS. With random hexamers, reverse transcription was performed on about 0.45 to 1 ug of RNA. Multiplex PCR with immunoSEQ amplified the TCR beta CDR3 across 54 Vbeta and 13 Jbeta. MiXCR, run by TCRdb on the immunoSEQ multiplex PCR reads, gives a single entry per CDR3 protein. The sample gives some 130,000 distinct CDR3 sequences, more than 85% of which show up once; roughly 0.17% is in the top ten.

The sequence came from a human donor with Susac syndrome. The chain carries TRBV29-1 and TRBJ2-5; TRBD2 agrees at 8 bases. Sample: CD8+ T cells from PBMCs. The CDR3 sequence is CSVAGKLAVETQYF. DNA for the CDR3: TGCAGCGTTGCTGGAAAACTAGCGGTAGAGACCCAGTACTTC.